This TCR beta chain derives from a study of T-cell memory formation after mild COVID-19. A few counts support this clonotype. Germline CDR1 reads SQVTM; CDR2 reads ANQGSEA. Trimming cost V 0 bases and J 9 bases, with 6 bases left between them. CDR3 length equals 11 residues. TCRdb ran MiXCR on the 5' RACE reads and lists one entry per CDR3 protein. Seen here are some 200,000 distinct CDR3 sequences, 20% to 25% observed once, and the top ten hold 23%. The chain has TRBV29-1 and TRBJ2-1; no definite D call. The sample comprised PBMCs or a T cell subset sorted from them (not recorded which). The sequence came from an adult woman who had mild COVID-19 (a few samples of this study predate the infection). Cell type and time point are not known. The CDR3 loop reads CSVEDSSEQFF. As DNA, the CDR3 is TGCAGCGTTGAAGACAGCTCTGAGCAGTTCTTC.